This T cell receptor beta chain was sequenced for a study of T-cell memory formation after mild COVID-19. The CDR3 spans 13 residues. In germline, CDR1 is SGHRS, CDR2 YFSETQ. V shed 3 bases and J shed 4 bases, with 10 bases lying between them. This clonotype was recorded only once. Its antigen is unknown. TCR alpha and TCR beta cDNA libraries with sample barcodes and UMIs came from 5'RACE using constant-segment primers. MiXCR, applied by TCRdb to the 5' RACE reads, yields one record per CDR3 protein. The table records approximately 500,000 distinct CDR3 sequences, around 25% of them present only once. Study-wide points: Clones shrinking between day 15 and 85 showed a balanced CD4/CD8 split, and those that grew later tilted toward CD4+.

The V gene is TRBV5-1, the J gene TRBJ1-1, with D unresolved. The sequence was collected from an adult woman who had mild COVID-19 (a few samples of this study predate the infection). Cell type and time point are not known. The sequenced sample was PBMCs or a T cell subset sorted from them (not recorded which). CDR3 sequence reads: CASSSLWGTEAFF. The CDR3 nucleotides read TGCGCCAGCAGCTCCCTATGGGGCACTGAAGCTTTCTTT.